The TCR beta chain described here comes from a study of cytomegalovirus exposure and HLA in healthy donors. Study-wide findings and caveats: The classifier was said to identify cytomegalovirus status with high specificity and sensitivity.

The CDR3 has 15 residues. J was trimmed by 4 bases and V by 6 bases; bases with no gene match: 5. CDR1 and CDR2 from the germline V gene are SQVTM and ANQGSEA. On this clone itself: The antigen is undetermined.

Vbeta (60) and Jbeta (13) primers were used in the PCR. Clones were sequenced by immunoSEQ multiplex PCR, and TCRdb holds only the in-frame ones, with some missing. The sample records around 130,000 clones, over 80% being singletons. The chain has TRBV29-1 and TRBJ2-3, with 15 bases aligning to TRBD2. The sequenced sample was PBMCs. The TCR was taken from a young man in good health and CMV-seronegative. CDR3 loop: CSVAGTSGGPDTQYF. The CDR3 DNA is TGCAGCGTCGCCGGGACTAGCGGGGGGCCAGATACGCAGTATTTT.